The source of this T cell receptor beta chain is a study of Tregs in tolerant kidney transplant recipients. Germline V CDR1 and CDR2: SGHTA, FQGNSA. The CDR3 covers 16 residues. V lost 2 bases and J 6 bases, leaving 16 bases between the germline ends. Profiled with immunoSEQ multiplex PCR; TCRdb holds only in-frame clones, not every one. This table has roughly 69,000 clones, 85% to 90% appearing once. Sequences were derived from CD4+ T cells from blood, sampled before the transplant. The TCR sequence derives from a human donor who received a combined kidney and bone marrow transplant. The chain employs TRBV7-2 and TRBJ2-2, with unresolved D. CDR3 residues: CASSLTLAVGSGELFF. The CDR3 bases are TGTGCCAGCAGCTTAACTTTGGCGGTCGGGTCCGGGGAGCTGTTTTTT.